A single sample gave rise to the 10 T cell receptor beta chains below, sequenced in a study of T cells in localized non-small cell lung cancer (dated by TCRdb to 2018 to 2020). Libraries were constructed by the immunoSEQ multiplex PCR assay. Sourced from immuneACCESS, this table was stored by TCRdb with only in-frame sequences that have V and J called. A share of the clones is absent; for the studies checked, an unresolved V gene accounts for under half, and the remainder has no known explanation. The sample has about 77,000 clones on record, approximately 90% of them singletons. The top ten hold 20% to 25% of the sample. The sequencing here drew on peripheral blood, taken before any cancer treatment. These receptors were obtained from a woman between 40 and 69 years old with stage I squamous cell lung carcinoma.

The rearrangement joins TRBV9 to TRBJ1-1; maybe TRBD1 (6 bases). Germline V gene lookup returns CDR1 SGDLS and CDR2 YYNGEE. The CDR3 length is 14 residues. Trimming left V 2 bases short and J 4 bases short, with 12 bases between. CDR3 nucleotide sequence: TGTGCCAGCAGCGTCGGGGGGCGTTTCACTGAAGCTTTCTTT. This sequence encodes CASSVGGRFTEAFF.

This chain links TRBV5-1 with TRBJ2-1, with TRBD2 matching over 8 bases. V trimming: 7 bases; J trimming: 8 bases; junction bases outside the gene matches: 14. The CDR3 contains 15 residues. From germline, CDR1 is SGHRS and CDR2 YFSETQ. The CDR3 DNA follows: TGCGCCAGCGCCCCCGGGTTCCGGGGGGGCCATGAGCAGTTCTTC. It encodes CASAPGFRGGHEQFF.

This chain joins TRBV5-1 and TRBJ2-1; TRBD2 agrees at 12 bases. With 6 bases clipped from V and 5 bases from J, the junction kept 3 bases outside the gene matches. The CDR3 has 14 residues. CDR1 SGHRS and CDR2 YFSETQ come from the germline V gene. The CDR3 reads CASTGLAGNNEQFF. In DNA form, the CDR3 reads TGCGCCAGCACGGGACTAGCGGGCAACAATGAGCAGTTCTTC.

The chain couples TRBV13 to TRBJ2-1, with 7 bases that match TRBD1. Trimming cost V 3 bases and J 10 bases; bases outside gene matches: 6. This CDR3 has 13 amino acids. Germline CDR1 PRHDT, CDR2 FYEKMQ (reference sequence). In DNA form, the CDR3 reads TGTGCCAGCAGCTTCTCCATCAGGGGGGAGCAGTTCTTC. Protein product: CASSFSIRGEQFF.

The rearrangement links TRBV5-6 to TRBJ2-5; D gene uncertain. CDR1 is SGHDT and CDR2 is YYEEEE in the germline V gene. The germline V and J ends were trimmed by 0 bases and 0 bases, with 6 bases remaining between them. The CDR3 loop spans 14 amino acids. CDR3 nucleotides: TGTGCCAGCAGCTTGGGGATGTACCAAGAGACCCAGTACTTC. Translating gives CASSLGMYQETQYF.

The CDR3 nucleotides are TGTGCCAGCAGTGCGGGACAGGGGGCATTCGACGAGCAGTACTTC. It is translated as CASSAGQGAFDEQYF. The gene calls are TRBV6-1 and TRBJ2-7, with 12 bases fitting TRBD1. This CDR3 region has 15 residues. Germline V gene data show CDR1 as MNHNS and CDR2 as SASEGT. Unmatched junction bases numbered 6, after V lost 4 bases and J lost 5 bases.

The rearrangement joins TRBV19 to TRBJ1-6; TRBD1 is a possible D gene (5 bases). The V gene lost 5 bases and the J gene lost 4 bases, with 18 bases spanning the gap. The CDR3 is made up of 17 amino acids. Germline CDR1 is LNHDA and CDR2 is SQIVND (reference sequence). Written as DNA, the CDR3 is TGTGCCAGTAGTTCGCCCAGGGACGGCCGATATAATTCACCCCTCCACTTT. Amino acids: CASSSPRDGRYNSPLHF.

The chain carries TRBV18 and TRBJ1-1, with D perhaps matching TRBD1 (5 bases). The V gene lost 6 bases and the J gene lost 3 bases, with 17 bases spanning the gap. Germline V gene data show CDR1 as KGHSH and CDR2 as LQKENI. This CDR3 region has 15 residues. CDR3 amino acids: CASSPRQRWDTEAFF. CDR3 bases: TGTGCCAGCTCCCCTCGACAGCGATGGGACACTGAAGCTTTCTTT.

V usage is TRBV11-3 and J usage is TRBJ1-1; TRBD1 is a possible D gene (5 bases). The CDR3 is 16 amino acids. Looked up from germline, CDR1 is SGHNT and CDR2 is YENEEA. Trimming stripped 4 bases from V and 1 base from J, with 16 bases between. CDR3 protein: CASSSGRGRWNTEAFF. As DNA, the CDR3 is TGTGCCAGCAGCTCGGGGCGGGGGAGATGGAACACTGAAGCTTTCTTT.

This sequence joins TRBV7-2 and TRBJ2-3, with D perhaps given as TRBD1 or TRBD2 (5 bases each). The CDR3 spans 17 residues. Trimming left V 3 bases short and J 0 bases short, with 16 bases between. The germline V gene has CDR1 SGHTA and CDR2 FQGNSA. CDR3 protein: CASSFRDGVFSTDTQYF. CDR3 DNA sequence: TGTGCCAGCAGCTTCCGGGACGGTGTTTTTAGCACAGATACGCAGTATTTT. The variable domain in full, with the rest retrieved from reference TRBV7-2 and TRBJ2-3, is GAGVSQSPSNKVTEKGKDVELRCDPISGHTALYWYRQSLGQGLEFLIYFQGNSAPDKSGLPSDRFSAERTGGSVSTLTIQRTQQEDSAVYLCASSFRDGVFSTDTQYFGPGTRLTVL.